This T cell receptor (beta chain) was captured by sequencing in a study of cytomegalovirus exposure and HLA in healthy donors. The study, taken as a whole, reports: Investigators reported some 150 TCR beta chains as tied to cytomegalovirus. Several top significant clusters appeared, in a later analysis, to be linked to common viral pathogens. A classifier reportedly called cytomegalovirus status with high sensitivity and specificity. Analysis was carried out at a later point, and it linked a missense DCLRE1C variant to TCR beta V- and J-gene trimming.

13 Jbeta primers and 60 Vbeta primers were used for the PCR. Assay: immunoSEQ multiplex PCR; the TCRdb copy retains only in-frame clones and omits some. The sample carries over 110,000 clones, 75% to 85% recorded once. As for this clone: Antigen specificity is unknown.

V lost 4 bases, J lost 6 bases, and 8 bases stayed unmatched. CDR3 length: 16 amino acids. Germline CDR1 reads SGHRS; CDR2 reads YFSETQ. The sequenced material came from PBMCs. The genes are TRBV5-1 and TRBJ2-5, with 14 bases that match TRBD2. This clonotype originated in a woman aged 18-29 years in good health and CMV-seropositive. The CDR3, as DNA: TGCGCCAGCAGCCCCGGACTAGCGGGGGGCGGGAAGACCCAGTACTTC. This translates into CASSPGLAGGGKTQYF.